This is a list of T cell receptor beta chains from one sample in a study of T-cell memory formation after mild COVID-19. TCRdb re-called the 5' RACE reads with MiXCR, one entry per CDR3 protein. The sample includes about 360,000 distinct CDR3 sequences, around 15% of them seen just once. Sequences were obtained from PBMCs or a T cell subset sorted from them (not recorded which). These receptors originate from a man aged 18 to 29 who had mild COVID-19 (a few samples of this study predate the infection). Cell type and time point are not known. The CDR3 runs from the conserved cysteine through the conserved F or W. A D gene is named only where the DNA matches it firmly. Clone size is given for some rows only: seen once, a few or many times, or a class if the clone is expanded.

D	length	V	J	size	CDR3	DNA
TRBD1	17	TRBV7-2	TRBJ2-3	-	CASSFLAGTGAQDTQYF	TGTGCCAGCAGCTTTCTAGCCGGGACAGGGGCACAAGATACGCAGTATTTT
TRBD2	15	TRBV27	TRBJ2-7	many	CASSFRGSGVWEQYF	TGTGCCAGCAGTTTCCGGGGTAGCGGGGTGTGGGAGCAGTACTTC
-	14	TRBV12-3/TRBV12-4	TRBJ1-5	many	CASRLGRGHQPQHF	TGTGCCAGCAGGTTAGGTAGAGGGCATCAGCCCCAGCATTTT
TRBD2	15	TRBV19	TRBJ2-3	few	CASSTLAGPTDTQYF	TGTGCCAGTAGTACGCTAGCGGGGCCCACAGATACGCAGTATTTT
-	14	TRBV7-2	TRBJ2-5	-	CASKRGDRKETQYF	TGTGCCAGCAAAAGGGGAGACAGGAAAGAGACCCAGTACTTC
-	15	TRBV4-3	TRBJ1-5	few	CASSQESRGRQPQHF	TGCGCCAGCAGCCAAGAGAGCAGGGGTCGGCAGCCCCAGCATTTT
TRBD1	15	TRBV7-3	TRBJ1-1	-	CASSSQGAMNTEAFF	TGTGCCAGCAGCTCACAGGGGGCAATGAACACTGAAGCTTTCTTT
TRBD1	15	TRBV29-1	TRBJ2-7	few	CSVSGDRVGGYEQYF	TGCAGCGTCAGCGGAGACAGGGTTGGAGGCTACGAGCAGTACTTC
-	14	TRBV5-4	TRBJ1-1	-	CASSSQVSDSEAFF	TGTGCCAGCAGCAGCCAGGTGTCCGATAGTGAAGCTTTCTTT
TRBD1	17	TRBV7-2	TRBJ1-5	-	CASSFNQGGWGNQPQHF	TGTGCCAGCAGCTTCAATCAGGGGGGTTGGGGCAATCAGCCCCAGCATTTT
-	13	TRBV7-6	TRBJ2-3	once	CASSPQMGDTQYF	TGTGCCAGCAGCCCACAGATGGGAGATACGCAGTATTTT
TRBD1	15	TRBV7-3	TRBJ2-1	many	CASSLRSGGNGEQFF	TGTGCCAGCAGCTTACGATCAGGGGGTAATGGTGAGCAGTTCTTC
TRBD2	16	TRBV7-2	TRBJ2-2	few	CASSTSGTSGTGELFF	TGTGCCAGCAGCACTTCTGGGACTAGCGGAACCGGGGAGCTGTTTTTT
-	13	TRBV28	TRBJ1-5	few	CASTKRRDQPQHF	TGTGCCAGCACCAAGCGTCGTGATCAGCCCCAGCATTTT
TRBD1	15	TRBV6-1	TRBJ1-1	-	CASSEATGPGRGAFF	TGTGCCAGCAGTGAAGCGACAGGGCCGGGGCGTGGAGCTTTCTTT
-	15	TRBV19	TRBJ1-4	-	CASSPAGIANEKLFF	TGTGCCAGTAGCCCCGCCGGGATAGCTAATGAAAAACTGTTTTTT
-	14	TRBV11-2	TRBJ2-7	-	CASRRDGAAYEQYF	TGTGCCAGCAGACGGGACGGAGCAGCCTACGAGCAGTACTTC
-	17	TRBV5-1	TRBJ1-1	many	CASSLGFINRANTEAFF	TGCGCCAGCAGCTTGGGTTTTATTAACAGGGCGAACACTGAAGCTTTCTTT
-	13	TRBV28	TRBJ2-2	few	CASTQWGTGELFF	TGTGCCAGCACCCAGTGGGGCACCGGGGAGCTGTTTTTT
-	13	TRBV7-9	TRBJ1-1	-	CASSLLMGTEAFF	TGTGCCAGCAGCTTGCTCATGGGCACTGAAGCTTTCTTT
-	15	TRBV11-2	TRBJ1-2	few	CASSLRAGWDYGYTF	TGTGCCAGCAGCTTAAGGGCAGGTTGGGACTATGGCTACACCTTC
TRBD1	14	TRBV6-2/TRBV6-3	TRBJ1-2	-	CASRRQGFNYGYTF	TGTGCCAGCAGACGACAGGGGTTTAACTATGGCTACACCTTC
-	13	TRBV11-3	TRBJ1-1	few	CASSPGGRKEAFF	TGTGCCAGCAGCCCAGGAGGGAGGAAGGAAGCTTTCTTT
-	14	TRBV7-3	TRBJ2-3	few	CASSFGGDTDTQYF	TGTGCCAGCAGCTTCGGCGGGGACACAGATACGCAGTATTTT
-	17	TRBV9	TRBJ2-3	few	CASSARLDSHYTDTQYF	TGTGCCAGCAGCGCCCGATTAGACAGCCACTACACAGATACGCAGTATTTT
TRBD2	16	TRBV20-1	TRBJ2-5	-	CSARVGTSGGGETQYF	TGCAGTGCTAGAGTCGGGACTAGCGGGGGCGGAGAGACCCAGTACTTC
-	16	TRBV5-6	TRBJ2-7	-	CASSLGPGYTENEQYF	TGTGCCAGCAGCTTGGGCCCAGGGTACACGGAGAACGAGCAGTACTTC
-	15	TRBV11-1	TRBJ1-4	-	CASSPGEGMNEKLFF	TGTGCCAGCAGCCCCGGAGAGGGGATGAATGAAAAACTGTTTTTT
TRBD2	15	TRBV6-2/TRBV6-3	TRBJ2-3	-	CASRTGRGGSDTQYF	TGTGCCAGCAGAACGGGGCGGGGGGGCTCAGATACGCAGTATTTT
TRBD2	14	TRBV7-2	TRBJ2-1	few	CASSPWTSGNEQFF	TGTGCCAGCAGCCCCTGGACTAGCGGTAATGAGCAGTTCTTC
-	15	TRBV7-9	TRBJ2-3	few	CASSPSSVHADTQYF	TGTGCCAGCAGCCCTTCCTCGGTACACGCAGATACGCAGTATTTT
TRBD1	15	TRBV6-5	TRBJ2-5	few	CASSYGGQGMETQYF	TGTGCCAGCAGTTACGGGGGACAGGGTATGGAGACCCAGTACTTC
-	14	TRBV4-3	TRBJ2-3	-	CASSQQPLTDTQYF	TGCGCCAGCAGCCAACAGCCCCTGACAGATACGCAGTATTTT
-	11	TRBV29-1	TRBJ2-5	-	CSVEDEETQYF	TGCAGCGTTGAAGACGAGGAGACCCAGTACTTC
-	11	TRBV30	TRBJ2-3	-	CAWSLVNTQYF	TGTGCCTGGAGCCTAGTAAATACGCAGTATTTT
TRBD2	16	TRBV6-2/TRBV6-3	TRBJ2-1	-	CASLRGGTRPYNEQFF	TGTGCCAGCCTCCGAGGGGGGACTAGGCCCTACAATGAGCAGTTCTTC
-	14	TRBV29-1	TRBJ2-7	-	CSVERGAGLSEQYF	TGCAGCGTTGAAAGGGGGGCAGGGCTAAGCGAGCAGTACTTC
-	13	TRBV6-5	TRBJ2-2	few	CASSYPAGMELFF	TGTGCCAGCAGTTACCCCGCGGGGATGGAGCTGTTTTTT
TRBD1	14	TRBV7-9	TRBJ1-2	few	CASSTRTGGYGYTF	TGTGCCAGCAGCACCCGGACAGGGGGGTATGGCTACACCTTC
-	13	TRBV20-1	TRBJ2-1	-	CSAQSQGYNEQFF	TGCAGTGCTCAGAGTCAGGGATACAATGAGCAGTTCTTC
-	12	TRBV28	TRBJ2-3	few	CAASLRTDTQYF	TGTGCCGCATCCCTCCGGACAGATACGCAGTATTTT
-	15	TRBV5-1	TRBJ1-3	-	CASSSPESGVDTIYF	TGCGCCAGCAGCTCCCCGGAAAGTGGTGTGGACACCATATATTTT
TRBD2	16	TRBV7-3	TRBJ2-1	few	CASSSYGRGAYNEQFF	TGTGCCAGCAGCTCCTATGGGCGGGGGGCCTACAATGAGCAGTTCTTC
-	15	TRBV6-2/TRBV6-3	TRBJ1-5	-	CASRPRVWSNQPQHF	TGTGCCAGCAGGCCCAGGGTTTGGAGCAATCAGCCCCAGCATTTT
TRBD2	15	TRBV7-3	TRBJ2-3	few	CASSAGTSGTDTQYF	TGTGCCAGCAGCGCCGGGACTAGCGGTACAGATACGCAGTATTTT